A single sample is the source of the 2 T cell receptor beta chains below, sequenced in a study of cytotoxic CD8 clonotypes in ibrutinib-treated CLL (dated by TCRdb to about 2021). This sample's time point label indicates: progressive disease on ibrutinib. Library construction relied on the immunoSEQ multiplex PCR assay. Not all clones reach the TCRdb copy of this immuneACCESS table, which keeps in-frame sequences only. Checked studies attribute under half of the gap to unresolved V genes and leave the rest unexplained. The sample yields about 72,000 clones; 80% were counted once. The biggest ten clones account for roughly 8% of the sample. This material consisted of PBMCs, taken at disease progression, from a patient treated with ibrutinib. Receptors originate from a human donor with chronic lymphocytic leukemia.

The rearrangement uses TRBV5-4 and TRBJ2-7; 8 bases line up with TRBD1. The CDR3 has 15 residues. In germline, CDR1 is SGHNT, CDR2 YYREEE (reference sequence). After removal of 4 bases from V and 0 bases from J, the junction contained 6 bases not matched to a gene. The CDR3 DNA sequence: TGTGCCAGCAGCCCGGGACAGGCCCTCTCCTACGAGCAGTACTTC. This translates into CASSPGQALSYEQYF.

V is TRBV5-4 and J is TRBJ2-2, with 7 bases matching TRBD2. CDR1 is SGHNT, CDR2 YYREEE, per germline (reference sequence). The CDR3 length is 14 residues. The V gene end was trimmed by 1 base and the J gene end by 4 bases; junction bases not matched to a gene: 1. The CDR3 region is CASSLPSGTGELFF. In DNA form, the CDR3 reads TGTGCCAGCAGCTTGCCTAGCGGCACCGGGGAGCTGTTTTTT.